This T cell receptor beta chain was captured in a study of OX40 agonist ivuxolimab in advanced cancers. Produced via immunoSEQ multiplex PCR; TCRdb's table is partial and in-frame only. The sample shows tens of thousands of clones, more than 85% of them seen only once. Trimming shortened V by 3 bases and J by 9 bases, and 16 bases separated the two germline ends. This CDR3 is 14 amino acids long. Germline assignment: CDR1 SGDLS and CDR2 YYNGEE. The sequence was collected from an adult with an advanced solid tumor such as melanoma, head and neck, liver or kidney cancer. Sequences were derived from CD4+ or CD8+ T cells sorted from blood, sampled in a trial of the OX40 agonist ivuxolimab. This chain connects TRBV9 to TRBJ2-4; TRBD2 is a possible D gene (5 bases). The CDR3 region is CASSERVSDAIQYF. CDR3 DNA sequence: TGTGCCAGCAGCGAAAGGGTTAGCGACGCCATTCAGTACTTC.